This is a list of T cell receptor beta chains from one sample in a study of blood T cells in healthy people across ages. TCRdb reanalysed the 5' RACE reads using MiXCR and keeps one entry per CDR3 protein. The sample includes roughly 1.9 million distinct CDR3 sequences, about 39% seen only once; the top ten take 20% to 25%. The sample comprised blood. The receptors here all came from a human donor in good health. Both conserved end residues are part of each CDR3. The D gene is left open where the match is weak. For some rows the clone size is stated as once, few or many, or as a class when expanded; others skip it.

CDR3	DNA	D	size	V	J
CASSFDAGQGKKNIQYF	TGTGCCAGCAGCTTTGATGCCGGACAGGGGAAAAAAAACATTCAGTACTTC	TRBD1	few	TRBV7-2	TRBJ2-4
CASSLGLVDGQETQYF	TGTGCCAGCAGCTTGGGTCTTGTTGACGGCCAAGAGACCCAGTACTTC	-	-	TRBV5-4	TRBJ2-5
CASSFPGGHMNQYTQYF	TGTGCCAGCAGCTTCCCTGGGGGCCACATGAACCAATATACGCAGTATTTT	-	-	TRBV7-9	TRBJ2-3
CSARKGTPYEQYF	TGCAGTGCTAGAAAGGGGACCCCCTACGAGCAGTACTTC	-	-	TRBV20-1	TRBJ2-7
CASSLAATGGGQETQYF	TGTGCCAGCAGCTTAGCCGCTACAGGGGGCGGGCAAGAGACCCAGTACTTC	TRBD1	-	TRBV7-2	TRBJ2-5
CASSQEVQFYGYTF	TGTGCCAGCAGCCAAGAGGTGCAGTTTTATGGCTACACCTTC	-	-	TRBV3-1	TRBJ1-2
CASSQGSMWFF	TGTGCCAGCAGCCAAGGCTCCATGTGGTTCTTC	-	many	TRBV3-1	TRBJ2-1
CASSQDSQRTQHF	TGTGCCAGCAGCCAAGATAGTCAGAGAACCCAGCATTTT	-	few	TRBV4-2	TRBJ1-5
CSVGLEGNTQYF	TGCAGCGTTGGACTAGAAGGGAATACGCAGTATTTT	-	-	TRBV29-1	TRBJ2-3
CSARVRGGPSGANVLTF	TGCAGTGCTAGAGTCCGCGGGGGCCCCTCTGGGGCCAACGTCCTGACTTTC	-	many	TRBV20-1	TRBJ2-6
CASSRSEHF	TGTGCCAGCTCGAGATCGGAGCATTTT	-	-	TRBV25-1	TRBJ1-5
CSVDRAARRRQPQHF	TGCAGCGTTGATAGGGCAGCAAGGCGGCGTCAGCCCCAGCATTTT	-	few	TRBV29-1	TRBJ1-5
CAISESTVRGTDTQYF	TGTGCCATCAGTGAGTCGACCGTCCGAGGGACAGATACGCAGTATTTT	-	-	TRBV10-3	TRBJ2-3
CASSQGQLNQETQYF	TGTGCCAGCAGCCAGGGACAGCTTAACCAAGAGACCCAGTACTTC	TRBD1	-	TRBV12-3/TRBV12-4	TRBJ2-5
CSARDPGLTLYNSPLHF	TGCAGTGCTAGAGACCCAGGGTTAACCCTCTATAATTCACCCCTCCACTTT	-	once	TRBV20-1	TRBJ1-6
CASSYLDGLQETQYF	TGTGCCAGCAGTTACTTGGACGGACTCCAAGAGACCCAGTACTTC	-	-	TRBV6-6	TRBJ2-5
CASKSLPSETQYF	TGTGCCAGCAAATCTCTCCCCTCAGAGACCCAGTACTTC	-	-	TRBV27	TRBJ2-5
CASSQVGKGRQASYNEQFF	TGCGCCAGCAGCCAAGTTGGAAAAGGCCGACAGGCCTCCTACAATGAGCAGTTCTTC	-	few	TRBV4-1	TRBJ2-1
CSVLDSGSADNEQFF	TGCAGCGTTCTAGACTCCGGGTCTGCGGATAATGAGCAGTTCTTC	-	few	TRBV29-1	TRBJ2-1
CASSHYRGNYGYTF	TGTGCCAGCAGTCACTACAGGGGTAACTATGGCTACACCTTC	TRBD1	-	TRBV11-2	TRBJ1-2
CATRQGDTQYF	TGTGCCACCCGACAGGGCGATACGCAGTATTTT	TRBD1	-	TRBV7-2	TRBJ2-3
CASSLDRSGGRLETDTQYF	TGTGCCAGCAGCTTAGATCGTAGCGGGGGTCGCTTGGAGACAGATACGCAGTATTTT	TRBD2	-	TRBV11-3	TRBJ2-3
CSVLGSGANVLTF	TGCAGCGTTCTGGGCTCTGGGGCCAACGTCCTGACTTTC	-	many	TRBV29-1	TRBJ2-6
CASSPLRAIYNEQFF	TGCGCCAGCAGCCCCCTGCGAGCTATCTACAATGAGCAGTTCTTC	-	few	TRBV4-1	TRBJ2-1
CASSFLQGTDTQYF	TGTGCCAGCAGTTTTCTTCAGGGCACAGATACGCAGTATTTT	-	many	TRBV28	TRBJ2-3
CASSLSGARRSNQPQHF	TGTGCCAGCAGTTTATCGGGGGCGCGGCGAAGCAATCAGCCCCAGCATTTT	-	-	TRBV12-3/TRBV12-4	TRBJ1-5
CASSATSGGTQETQYF	TGTGCCAGCAGCGCAACTAGCGGGGGGACCCAAGAGACCCAGTACTTC	TRBD2	-	TRBV7-9	TRBJ2-5
CSVGGHSSYNEQFF	TGCAGCGTTGGAGGACACAGTTCATACAATGAGCAGTTCTTC	-	few	TRBV29-1	TRBJ2-1
CSALWDRVYEQYF	TGCAGTGCTCTTTGGGACAGGGTGTACGAGCAGTACTTC	TRBD1	-	TRBV20-1	TRBJ2-7
CASSQVPVSSYEQYF	TGCGCCAGCAGCCAAGTTCCCGTCAGCTCCTACGAGCAGTACTTC	-	-	TRBV4-3	TRBJ2-7
CASSISHQSNEQFF	TGTGCCAGCAGTATAAGCCACCAGAGCAATGAGCAGTTCTTC	-	-	TRBV6-4	TRBJ2-1
CASSLGQGNPKNIQYF	TGTGCCAGCAGCTTAGGACAGGGAAATCCCAAAAACATTCAGTACTTC	TRBD1	few	TRBV11-3	TRBJ2-4
CSAKVPPSTESYGYTF	TGCAGTGCTAAAGTACCTCCGTCGACAGAGTCTTATGGCTACACCTTC	-	once	TRBV20-1	TRBJ1-2
CASSQVWAGVGDTQYF	TGTGCCAGCAGCCAAGTATGGGCGGGGGTTGGAGATACGCAGTATTTT	TRBD2	-	TRBV3-1	TRBJ2-3
CSARPNRLSPLHF	TGCAGTGCTAGACCCAACAGGCTTTCACCCCTCCACTTT	-	-	TRBV20-1	TRBJ1-6
CASSLNTGAGSNEQYF	TGCGCCAGCAGCTTGAACACCGGGGCGGGGTCTAATGAGCAGTACTTC	-	-	TRBV5-1	TRBJ2-5
CASSYSYTWTYEQYF	TGTGCCAGCAGCTACTCCTACACATGGACCTACGAGCAGTACTTC	-	-	TRBV12-3/TRBV12-4	TRBJ2-7
CASSLHMARGNTEAFF	TGTGCCAGCAGTTTACATATGGCCAGGGGGAACACTGAAGCTTTCTTT	-	once	TRBV27	TRBJ1-1
CASSPGVRIYGYTF	TGTGCCAGCAGCCCCGGGGTCAGGATCTATGGCTACACCTTC	-	few	TRBV28	TRBJ1-2
CASSQELRAYGYTF	TGTGCCAGCAGCCAAGAACTTAGGGCCTATGGCTACACCTTC	-	-	TRBV3-1	TRBJ1-2
CASRGDSRSYNEQFF	TGTGCCAGCAGAGGGGACAGCCGCTCCTACAATGAGCAGTTCTTC	TRBD1	-	TRBV27	TRBJ2-1
CASSFGIGVRGAPLHF	TGTGCCAGCAGTTTCGGAATAGGGGTACGGGGAGCACCCCTCCACTTT	-	-	TRBV27	TRBJ1-6
CASSPSFLGSPLGDEQFF	TGTGCCAGCAGCCCCTCGTTTTTGGGGTCTCCGCTGGGAGATGAGCAGTTCTTC	-	-	TRBV7-2	TRBJ2-1
CASSYSPGTGGGEQYF	TGTGCCAGCAGTTACTCCCCCGGGACAGGGGGCGGCGAGCAGTACTTC	TRBD1	few	TRBV6-6	TRBJ2-7
CASSEGVGQGRDEQFF	TGTGCCAGCAGTGAAGGAGTGGGACAGGGGAGAGATGAGCAGTTCTTC	TRBD1	-	TRBV6-1	TRBJ2-1
CSVDGGDSYEQYF	TGCAGCGTTGACGGTGGAGATTCCTACGAGCAGTACTTC	-	-	TRBV29-1	TRBJ2-7
CASSITPGQGYEQYF	TGTGCCAGCAGTATCACACCGGGACAGGGTTACGAGCAGTACTTC	TRBD1	-	TRBV28	TRBJ2-7
CASSYYVRGRYEQYF	TGTGCCAGCAGTTACTACGTCAGGGGTCGCTACGAGCAGTACTTC	-	few	TRBV6-6	TRBJ2-7
CASSLYTSTDTQYF	TGTGCCAGCAGCTTGTATACTAGCACAGATACGCAGTATTTT	-	many	TRBV7-9	TRBJ2-3
CATSWTSSGELFF	TGTGCCACCAGCTGGACTTCTTCCGGGGAGCTGTTTTTT	-	-	TRBV15	TRBJ2-2
CSVDRGSEETQYF	TGCAGCGTTGACAGGGGTTCGGAAGAGACCCAGTACTTC	-	many	TRBV29-1	TRBJ2-5
CASSLINLSVDTQYF	TGTGCCAGCAGTTTGATTAACCTGTCTGTGGATACGCAGTATTTT	-	few	TRBV28	TRBJ2-3
CRARNPYYEQYF	TGCAGGGCTAGAAATCCGTACTACGAGCAGTACTTC	-	-	TRBV20-1	TRBJ2-7
CASSGSVGNNEQFF	TGCGCCAGCAGCGGTTCTGTTGGGAACAATGAGCAGTTCTTC	-	many	TRBV4-3	TRBJ2-1
CAISPGQGFHEQYF	TGTGCCATCAGCCCGGGACAGGGGTTCCACGAGCAGTACTTC	TRBD1	few	TRBV10-3	TRBJ2-7
CASSPHSGDPLYEQYF	TGTGCCAGCAGCCCCCATTCGGGGGACCCCCTCTACGAGCAGTACTTC	-	few	TRBV27	TRBJ2-7
CASSLWPRATGSPNEQFF	TGCGCCAGCAGCCTGTGGCCACGGGCGACTGGTTCACCAAATGAGCAGTTCTTC	-	-	TRBV5-1	TRBJ2-1
CASIYSSSSGANVLTF	TGTGCCAGCATCTACTCTAGTTCCTCTGGGGCCAACGTCCTGACTTTC	-	-	TRBV7-2	TRBJ2-6
CASSQDWLAYYNEQFF	TGTGCCAGCAGCCAAGATTGGCTAGCTTATTACAATGAGCAGTTCTTC	-	-	TRBV4-2	TRBJ2-1